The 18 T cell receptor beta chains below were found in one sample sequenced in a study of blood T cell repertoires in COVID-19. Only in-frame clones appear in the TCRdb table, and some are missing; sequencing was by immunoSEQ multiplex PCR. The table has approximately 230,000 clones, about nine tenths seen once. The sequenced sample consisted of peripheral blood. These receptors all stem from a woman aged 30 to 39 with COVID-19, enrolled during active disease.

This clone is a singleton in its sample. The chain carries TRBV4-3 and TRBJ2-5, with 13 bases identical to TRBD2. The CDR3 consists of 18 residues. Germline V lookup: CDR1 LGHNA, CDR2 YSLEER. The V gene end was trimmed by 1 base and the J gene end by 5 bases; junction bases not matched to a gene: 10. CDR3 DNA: TGCGCCAGCAGCCAAGGCCTAGGACTAGCGGGAGTTGCGGAGACCCAGTACTTC. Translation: CASSQGLGLAGVAETQYF.

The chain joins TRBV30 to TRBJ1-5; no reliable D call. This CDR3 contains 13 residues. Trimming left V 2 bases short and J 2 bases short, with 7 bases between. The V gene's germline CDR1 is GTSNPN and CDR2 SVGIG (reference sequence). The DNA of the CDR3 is TGTGCCTGGAGTTCTCCGGGCAATCAGCCCCAGCATTTT. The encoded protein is CAWSSPGNQPQHF.

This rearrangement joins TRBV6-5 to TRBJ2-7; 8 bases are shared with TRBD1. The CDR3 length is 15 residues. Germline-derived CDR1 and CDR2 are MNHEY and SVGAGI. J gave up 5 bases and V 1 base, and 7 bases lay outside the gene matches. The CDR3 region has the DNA TGTGCCAGCAGTTACTACGGGACAGGATGGAACGAGCAGTACTTC. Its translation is CASSYYGTGWNEQYF.

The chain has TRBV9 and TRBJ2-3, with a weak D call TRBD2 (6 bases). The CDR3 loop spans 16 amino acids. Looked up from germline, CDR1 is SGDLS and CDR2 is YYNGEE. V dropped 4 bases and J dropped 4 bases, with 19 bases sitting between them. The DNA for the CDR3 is TGTGCCAGCAGCCCCAGTGGAGGCGGGACCGCAGATACGCAGTATTTT. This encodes CASSPSGGGTADTQYF.

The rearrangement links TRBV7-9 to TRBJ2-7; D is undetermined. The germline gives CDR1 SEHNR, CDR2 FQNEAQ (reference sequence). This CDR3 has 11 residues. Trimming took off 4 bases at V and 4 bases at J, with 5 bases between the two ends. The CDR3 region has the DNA TGTGCCAGCAGCTCTCAGTACGAGCAGTACTTC. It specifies CASSSQYEQYF.

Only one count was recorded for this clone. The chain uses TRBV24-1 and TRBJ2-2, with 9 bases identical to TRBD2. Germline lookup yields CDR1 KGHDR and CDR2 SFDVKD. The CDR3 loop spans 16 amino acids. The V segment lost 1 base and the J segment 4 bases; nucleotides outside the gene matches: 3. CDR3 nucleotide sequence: TGTGCCACCAGTGATTTTTTTAGCGGGGGCACCGGGGAGCTGTTTTTT. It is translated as CATSDFFSGGTGELFF.

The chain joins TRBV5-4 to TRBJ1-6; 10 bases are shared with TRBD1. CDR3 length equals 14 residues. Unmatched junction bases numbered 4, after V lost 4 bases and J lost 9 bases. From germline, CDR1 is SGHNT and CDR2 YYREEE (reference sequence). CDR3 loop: CASSPWDRGSPLHF. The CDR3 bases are TGTGCCAGCAGCCCCTGGGACAGGGGTTCACCCCTCCACTTT.

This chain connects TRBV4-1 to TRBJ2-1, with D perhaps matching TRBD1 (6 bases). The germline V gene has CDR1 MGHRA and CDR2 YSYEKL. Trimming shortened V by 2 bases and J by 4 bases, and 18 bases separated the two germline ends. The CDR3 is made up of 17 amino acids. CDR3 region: CASSQLPSPGQYNEQFF. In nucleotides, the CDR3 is TGCGCCAGCAGCCAACTTCCCTCTCCTGGACAGTACAATGAGCAGTTCTTC.

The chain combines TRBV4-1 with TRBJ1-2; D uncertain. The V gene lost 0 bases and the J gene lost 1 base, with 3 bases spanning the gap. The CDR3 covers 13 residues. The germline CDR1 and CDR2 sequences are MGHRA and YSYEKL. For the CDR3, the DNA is TGCGCCAGCAGCCAAGATATTAACTATGGCTACACCTTC. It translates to CASSQDINYGYTF.

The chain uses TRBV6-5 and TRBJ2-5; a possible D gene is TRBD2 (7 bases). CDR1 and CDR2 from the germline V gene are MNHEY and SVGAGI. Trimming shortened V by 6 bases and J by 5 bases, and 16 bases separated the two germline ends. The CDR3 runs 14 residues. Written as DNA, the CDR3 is TGTGCCAGCAGGAGTGGGGGGGCACGGGAGACCCAGTACTTC. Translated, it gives CASRSGGARETQYF.

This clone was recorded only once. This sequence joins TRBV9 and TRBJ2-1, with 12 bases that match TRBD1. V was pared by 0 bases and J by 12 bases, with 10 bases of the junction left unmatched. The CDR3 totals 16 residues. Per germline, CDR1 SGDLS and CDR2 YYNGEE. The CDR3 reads CASSVEGQGAGTVQFF. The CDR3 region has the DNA TGTGCCAGCAGCGTAGAGGGACAGGGGGCGGGAACGGTGCAGTTCTTC.

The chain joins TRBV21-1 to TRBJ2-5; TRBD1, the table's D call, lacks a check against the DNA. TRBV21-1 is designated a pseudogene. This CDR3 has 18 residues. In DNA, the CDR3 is TGTGCCAGCAGCAATTTAATTACTCGGACAGGGAGTGGGGAGACCCAGTACTTC. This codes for CASSNLITRTGSGETQYF.

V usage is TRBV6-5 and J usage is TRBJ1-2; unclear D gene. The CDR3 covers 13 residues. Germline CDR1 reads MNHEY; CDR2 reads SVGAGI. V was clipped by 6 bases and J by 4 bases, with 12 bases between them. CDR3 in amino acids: CASRLNEGYGYTF. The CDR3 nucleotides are TGTGCCAGCAGATTAAATGAGGGCTATGGCTACACCTTC.

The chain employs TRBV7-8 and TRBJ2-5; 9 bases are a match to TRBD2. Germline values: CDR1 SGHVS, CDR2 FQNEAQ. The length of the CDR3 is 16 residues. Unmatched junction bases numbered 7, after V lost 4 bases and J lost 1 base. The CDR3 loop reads CASSSFGGRGQETQYF. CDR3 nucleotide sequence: TGTGCCAGCAGCTCCTTTGGCGGGAGGGGCCAAGAGACCCAGTACTTC. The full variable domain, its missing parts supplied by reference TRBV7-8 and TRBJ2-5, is GAGVSQSPRYKVAKRGQDVALRCDPISGHVSLFWYQQALGQGPEFLTYFQNEAQLDKSGLPSDRFFAERPEGSVSTLKIQRTQQEDSAVYLCASSSFGGRGQETQYFGPGTRLLVL.

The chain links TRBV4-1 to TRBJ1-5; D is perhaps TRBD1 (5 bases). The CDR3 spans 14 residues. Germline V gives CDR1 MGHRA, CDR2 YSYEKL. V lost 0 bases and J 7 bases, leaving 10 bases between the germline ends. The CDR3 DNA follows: TGCGCCAGCAGCCAAGAGCCGGGGGGGCAGCCCCAGCATTTT. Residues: CASSQEPGGQPQHF.

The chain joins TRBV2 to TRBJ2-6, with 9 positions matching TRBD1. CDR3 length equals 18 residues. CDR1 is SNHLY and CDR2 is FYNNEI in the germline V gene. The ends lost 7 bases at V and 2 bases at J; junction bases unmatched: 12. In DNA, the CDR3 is TGTGCCAGCAATGGGGGGACAGGGAATGTTGCTGGGGCCAACGTCCTGACTTTC. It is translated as CASNGGTGNVAGANVLTF.

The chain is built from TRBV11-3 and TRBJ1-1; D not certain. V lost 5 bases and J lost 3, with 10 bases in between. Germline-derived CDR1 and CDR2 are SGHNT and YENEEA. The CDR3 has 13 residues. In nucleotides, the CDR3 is TGTGCCAGCAGCCCGAGGTTGGACACTGAAGCTTTCTTT. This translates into CASSPRLDTEAFF.

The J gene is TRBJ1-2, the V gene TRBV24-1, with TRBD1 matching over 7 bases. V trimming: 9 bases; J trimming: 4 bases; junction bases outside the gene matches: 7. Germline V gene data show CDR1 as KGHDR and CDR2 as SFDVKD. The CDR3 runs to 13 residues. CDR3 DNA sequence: TGTGCCACCGGAGGGGGCCGAGGCTATGGCTACACCTTC. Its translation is CATGGGRGYGYTF.